These T cell receptor beta chains were read from a single sample in a study of early T cells in non-severe SARS-CoV-2 infection. TCRdb re-called the 5' RACE reads with MiXCR, one entry per CDR3 protein. Of tens of thousands of distinct CDR3 sequences listed, about a tenth are singletons. The sequencing sample was made of whole blood. These receptors came from an adult who was a healthcare worker with PCR-confirmed SARS-CoV-2 infection or an uninfected control (not recorded which). CDR3s include the opening cysteine and the closing phenylalanine or tryptophan.

J: TRBJ2-2; V: TRBV13; CDR3: CASSLGQGASGELFF
J: TRBJ1-2; V: TRBV3-1; CDR3: CASSGSAANGYTF
J: TRBJ1-5; V: TRBV19; CDR3: CASTTRDGLNQPQHF
J: TRBJ2-1; V: TRBV20-1; CDR3: CSAKTGGPYNEQFF
J: TRBJ1-2; V: TRBV6-1; CDR3: CASSPTGPYGYTF
J: TRBJ1-2; V: TRBV20-1; CDR3: CSARDRGAGSQANYGYTF
J: TRBJ1-6; V: TRBV6-6; CDR3: CASSYSIGRNSPLHF
J: TRBJ1-2; V: TRBV24-1; CDR3: CATSSGTGDTYGYTF
J: TRBJ2-7; V: TRBV3-1; CDR3: CASSGKWGSYEQYF
J: TRBJ2-5; V: TRBV6-2/TRBV6-3; CDR3: CASSYPHRTSTSQETQYF
J: TRBJ1-1; V: TRBV15; CDR3: CATSSRYGVSISDTEAFF
J: TRBJ1-6; V: TRBV6-6; CDR3: CASSFDTSLHF
J: TRBJ1-3; V: TRBV12-5; CDR3: CASDPAGGNTIYF
J: TRBJ2-5; V: TRBV12-3/TRBV12-4; CDR3: CASRGMQETQYF
J: TRBJ2-3; V: TRBV12-3/TRBV12-4; CDR3: CASSKSGGVADTQYF
J: TRBJ2-1; V: TRBV5-1; CDR3: CASSLEVSKNEQFF
J: TRBJ1-1; V: TRBV6-1; CDR3: CASSEAFTGLNTEAFF
J: TRBJ1-5; V: TRBV5-1; CDR3: CARPGQPSPQHF
J: TRBJ1-6; V: TRBV20-1; CDR3: CSAALGGVNSPLHF
J: TRBJ2-7; V: TRBV4-1; CDR3: CASSQDPRLAFYEQYF
J: TRBJ2-2; V: TRBV2; CDR3: CASLILVGTGELFF
J: TRBJ2-7; V: TRBV7-9; CDR3: CASSGVGAYEQYF
J: TRBJ2-7; V: TRBV10-3; CDR3: CAISAGQGYEQYF
J: TRBJ2-3; V: TRBV7-9; CDR3: CASSQGDTDTQYF
J: TRBJ1-4; V: TRBV19; CDR3: CASSIGIDRGGKLFF
J: TRBJ1-6; V: TRBV6-5; CDR3: CASRLLRDRGSPLHF
J: TRBJ1-2; V: TRBV5-1; CDR3: CASSPDSSYGYTF